This is a list of T cell receptor beta chains from one sample in a study of shared clonotypes between healthy human individuals. Sequenced by immunoSEQ multiplex PCR; TCRdb stores in-frame clones only, minus some. The data show roughly 2.1 million clones, with more than 85% seen just once and 1.7% held by the top ten. Material for sequencing was naive CD8+ T cells from PBMCs. The source of these receptors is a man aged 18 to 29 in good health. Some clones in this sample may be carry-over from other donors' samples. Each CDR3 is given without its conserved first and last residue.

ASIVAGSYNEQF	TRBJ2-1	TRBV6-1
ASSLASGGTSYNEQF	TRBJ2-1	TRBV7-9
ASSYSSGARAGGYT	TRBJ1-2	TRBV6-5
ASSDYRGNEQF	TRBJ2-1	TRBV28
ASRDIPGMDTEAF	TRBJ1-1	TRBV7-8
ASSPQDRGKNEQF	TRBJ2-1	TRBV5-1
ASRVLGGAVDEQF	TRBJ2-1	TRBV19
ASSRAFGQETQY	TRBJ2-5	TRBV11-2
ASSLTGEALYGYT	TRBJ1-2	TRBV7-3
ASTPLLDKLDQETQY	TRBJ2-5	TRBV7-9
ASSEVAVPNYGYT	TRBJ1-2	TRBV6-1
ASSLSIMGEVTEAF	TRBJ1-1	TRBV5-4
ASTPTDRGVWTEAF	TRBJ1-1	TRBV27
ASSLGQNTDTQY	TRBJ2-3	TRBV5-8
ASMLEGTSYEQY	TRBJ2-7	TRBV7-8
ASSLRIPYEQY	TRBJ2-7	TRBV5-1
ASNGNMNTEAF	TRBJ1-1	TRBV19
ASILGTGGRNEQF	TRBJ2-1	TRBV7-2
ASSQLGQGETGELF	TRBJ2-2	TRBV4-3
SVEDREDSGGYT	TRBJ1-2	TRBV29-1
ASSLLSTAPYEQY	TRBJ2-7	TRBV5-5
ASRLTGGLRGYT	TRBJ1-2	TRBV5-4
ASSSGTDSLPTDTQY	TRBJ2-3	TRBV7-9
ASRPAPNQPQH	TRBJ1-5	TRBV27